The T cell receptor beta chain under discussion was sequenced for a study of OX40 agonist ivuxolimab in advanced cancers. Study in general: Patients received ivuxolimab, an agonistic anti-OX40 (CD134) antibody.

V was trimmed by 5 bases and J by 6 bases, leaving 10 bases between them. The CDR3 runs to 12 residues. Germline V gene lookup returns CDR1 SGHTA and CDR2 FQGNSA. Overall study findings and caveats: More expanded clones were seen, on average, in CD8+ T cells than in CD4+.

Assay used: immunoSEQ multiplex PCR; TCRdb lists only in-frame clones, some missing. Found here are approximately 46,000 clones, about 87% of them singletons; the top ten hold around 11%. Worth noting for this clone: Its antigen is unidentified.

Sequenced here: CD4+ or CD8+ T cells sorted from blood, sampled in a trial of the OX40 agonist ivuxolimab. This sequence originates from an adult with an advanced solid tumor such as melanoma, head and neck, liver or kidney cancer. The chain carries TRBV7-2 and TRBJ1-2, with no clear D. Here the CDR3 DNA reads TGTGCCAGCAGCCGTAGACTTGATGGCTACACCTTC. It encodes CASSRRLDGYTF.